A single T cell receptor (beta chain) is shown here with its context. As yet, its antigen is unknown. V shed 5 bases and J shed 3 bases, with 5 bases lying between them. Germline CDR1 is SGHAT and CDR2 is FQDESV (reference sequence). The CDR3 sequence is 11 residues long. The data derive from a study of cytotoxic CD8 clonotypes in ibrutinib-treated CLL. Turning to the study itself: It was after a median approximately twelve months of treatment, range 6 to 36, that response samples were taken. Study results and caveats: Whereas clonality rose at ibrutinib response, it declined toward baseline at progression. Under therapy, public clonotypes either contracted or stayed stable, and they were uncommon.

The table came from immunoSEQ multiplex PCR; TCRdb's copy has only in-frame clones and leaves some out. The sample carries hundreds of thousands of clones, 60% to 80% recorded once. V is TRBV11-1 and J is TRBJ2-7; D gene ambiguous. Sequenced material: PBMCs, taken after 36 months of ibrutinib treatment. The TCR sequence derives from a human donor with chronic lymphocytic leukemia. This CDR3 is CASSQIYEQYF. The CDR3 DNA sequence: TGTGCCAGCAGCCAGATCTACGAGCAGTACTTC.